This T cell receptor (beta chain) is from a study of blood T cell repertoires in COVID-19. V was shortened by 3 bases and J by 10 bases, with 17 bases between the two germline ends. The CDR3 length is 15 residues. Germline CDR1 is SGDLS and CDR2 is YYNGEE. Profiling relied on immunoSEQ multiplex PCR, and the TCRdb table lists in-frame clones only, not all of them. Of around 100,000 clones in the sample, around 84% are singletons; the top ten hold approximately 27%. The source is a man in his sixties with acute or convalescent COVID-19. Source material: peripheral blood. V is TRBV9 and J is TRBJ1-6, with a weak D call TRBD1 (6 bases). The CDR3 DNA is TGTGCCAGCAGCGCAGCTACAGGGAAGGGCTCACCCCTCCACTTT. This sequence encodes CASSAATGKGSPLHF.